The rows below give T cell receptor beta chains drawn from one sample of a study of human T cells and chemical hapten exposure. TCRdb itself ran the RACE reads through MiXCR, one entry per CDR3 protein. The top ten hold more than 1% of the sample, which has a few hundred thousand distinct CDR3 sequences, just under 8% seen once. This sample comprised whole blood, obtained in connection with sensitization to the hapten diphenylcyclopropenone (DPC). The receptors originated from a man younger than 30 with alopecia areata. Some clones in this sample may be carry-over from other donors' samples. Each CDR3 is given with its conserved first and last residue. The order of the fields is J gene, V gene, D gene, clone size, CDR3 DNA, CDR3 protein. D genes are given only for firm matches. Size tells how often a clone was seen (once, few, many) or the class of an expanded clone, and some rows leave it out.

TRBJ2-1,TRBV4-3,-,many,TGCGCCAGCAGCCAAGATCCCAGTTTCCCCTACAATGAGCAGTTCTTC,CASSQDPSFPYNEQFF
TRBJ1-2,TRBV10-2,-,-,TGCGCCAGCAGTGAGGGCACCTATGGCTACACCTTC,CASSEGTYGYTF
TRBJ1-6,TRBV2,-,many,TGTGCCAGCAGTACCGGAGGGGCCCATAATTCACCCCTCCACTTT,CASSTGGAHNSPLHF
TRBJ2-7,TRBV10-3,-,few,TGTGCCATCCCCTCCGGGTTCAGAGATCCTGAAGAGCAGTACTTC,CAIPSGFRDPEEQYF
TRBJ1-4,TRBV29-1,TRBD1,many,TGCAGCGTTTCAAGGGACAGGGGTGAAAAACTGTTTTTT,CSVSRDRGEKLFF
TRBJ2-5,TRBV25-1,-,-,TGTGCCAGCAGTGAGGCCAGTCCTGGTCGAGAGACCCAGTACTTC,CASSEASPGRETQYF
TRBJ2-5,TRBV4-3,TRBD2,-,TGCGCCAGCAGCCGGCAACTAGCGGCCCAAGAGACCCAGTACTTC,CASSRQLAAQETQYF
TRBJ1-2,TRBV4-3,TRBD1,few,TGCGCCAGCAGCCAAGTACAGGGGGCTTTTGTCTATGGCTACACCTTC,CASSQVQGAFVYGYTF
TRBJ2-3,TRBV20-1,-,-,TGCAGTGCTCCTCATCTTCTAACGGACTTCACAGATACGCAGTATTTT,CSAPHLLTDFTDTQYF
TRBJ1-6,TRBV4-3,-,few,TGCGCCAGCAGCCAAGATCACCTTGGGGTTACCTCACCCCTCCACTTT,CASSQDHLGVTSPLHF
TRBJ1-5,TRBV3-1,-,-,TGTGCCAGCAGCCAACAGGGAAGTAATCAGCCCCAGCATTTT,CASSQQGSNQPQHF
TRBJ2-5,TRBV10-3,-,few,TGTGCCATCAGATCCGACGGAAAAGAGACCCAGTACTTC,CAIRSDGKETQYF
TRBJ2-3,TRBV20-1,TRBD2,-,TGCAGTGCTGCCCGAGCGGGGGGGCCGAATACGCAGTATTTT,CSAARAGGPNTQYF
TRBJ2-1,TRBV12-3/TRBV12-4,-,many,TGTGCCAGCAGTGATGGGGGAAGTGAGCAGTTCTTC,CASSDGGSEQFF
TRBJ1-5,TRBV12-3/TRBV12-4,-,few,TGTGCCAGCAGTTTAACGTCAGCTAATCAGCCCCAGCATTTT,CASSLTSANQPQHF
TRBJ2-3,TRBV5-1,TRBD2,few,TGCGCCAGCAGCCTTGGGACTAGCGGGGTTCCAGATACGCAGTATTTT,CASSLGTSGVPDTQYF
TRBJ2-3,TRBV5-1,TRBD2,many,TGCGCCAGCAGCCACGGGACTAAAAGCACAGATACGCAGTATTTT,CASSHGTKSTDTQYF
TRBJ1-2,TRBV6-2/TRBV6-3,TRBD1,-,TGTGCCAGCAGCCACCTTCCTCGGACAGGGGGAGGATTCTATGGCTACACCTTC,CASSHLPRTGGGFYGYTF
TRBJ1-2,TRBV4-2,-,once,TGTGCCAGCAGCCAAGGGGACGGGGCTAACTATGGCTACACCTTC,CASSQGDGANYGYTF
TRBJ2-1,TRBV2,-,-,TGTGCCAGCAGTTACAGGGAAGGAAATGAGCAGTTCTTC,CASSYREGNEQFF
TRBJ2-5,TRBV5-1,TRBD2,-,TGCGCCAGCAGCCGCCGGCAGGCCGGACTAGCAAGCCAAGAGACCCAGTACTTC,CASSRRQAGLASQETQYF
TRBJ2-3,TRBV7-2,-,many,TGTGCCAGCAGCTTACAGGGTACGGGCACAGATACGCAGTATTTT,CASSLQGTGTDTQYF
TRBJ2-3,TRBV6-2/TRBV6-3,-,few,TGTGCCAGCAGACCAGCGAGAGATACGCAGTATTTT,CASRPARDTQYF
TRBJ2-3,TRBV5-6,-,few,TGTGCCAGCAGCTTGGTGGGATCAGATACGCAGTATTTT,CASSLVGSDTQYF
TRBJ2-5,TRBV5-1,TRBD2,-,TGCGCCAGCAGCTTGGACGGACTAGGGGCTGCGGAGACCCAGTACTTC,CASSLDGLGAAETQYF
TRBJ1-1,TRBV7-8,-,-,TGTGCCAGCAGCCCCACAGGGACCCCCACTGAAGCTTTCTTT,CASSPTGTPTEAFF
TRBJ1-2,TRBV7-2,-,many,TGTGCCAGCAGTCCAGCCCTGGGACACACTTATGGCTACACCTTC,CASSPALGHTYGYTF
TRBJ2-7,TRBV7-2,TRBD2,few,TGTGCCAGCAGCCGGGAGGGCCAGGATTACGAGCAGTACTTC,CASSREGQDYEQYF
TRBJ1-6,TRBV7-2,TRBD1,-,TGTGCCAGCAGCTCGAGGACAGGGGTCAATTCACCCCTCCACTTT,CASSSRTGVNSPLHF
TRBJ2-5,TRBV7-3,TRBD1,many,TGTGCCAGCAGCTCCCTACAGGGGGCGGAGACCCAGTACTTC,CASSSLQGAETQYF
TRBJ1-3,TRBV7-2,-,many,TGTGCCAGCAGCCCACCAGGGCCCGGAAACACCATATATTTT,CASSPPGPGNTIYF
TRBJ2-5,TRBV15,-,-,TGTGCCACCAGCAGAGATCTAGAGACCCAGTACTTC,CATSRDLETQYF
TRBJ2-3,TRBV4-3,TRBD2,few,TGCGCCAGCAGCCAAGATAGCGGGGGGGCCCCAGATACGCAGTATTTT,CASSQDSGGAPDTQYF
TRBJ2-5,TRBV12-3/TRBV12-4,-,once,TGTGCCAGCAGTTTTATAGCGAGACAAGAGACCCAGTACTTC,CASSFIARQETQYF
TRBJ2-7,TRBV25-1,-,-,TGTGCCAGCAGTGAATCAGGAGGGGAGTTTAACGAGCAGTACTTC,CASSESGGEFNEQYF
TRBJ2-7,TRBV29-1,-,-,TGCAGCGTACTACAGGGGGGGCTTTACGAGCAGTACTTC,CSVLQGGLYEQYF
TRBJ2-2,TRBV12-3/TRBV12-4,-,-,TGTGCCAGCAGTTTAATCCTCCCCGGGGAGCTGTTTTTT,CASSLILPGELFF
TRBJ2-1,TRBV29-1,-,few,TGCAGCGTTGAAGCAGGTGGGAATGAGCAGTTCTTC,CSVEAGGNEQFF
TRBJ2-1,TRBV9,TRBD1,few,TGTGCCAGCAGCGGTCAGGACAGGGTTTCACCCTACAATGAGCAGTTCTTC,CASSGQDRVSPYNEQFF
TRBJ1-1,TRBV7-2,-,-,TGTGCCAGCAGCTTAGTAGGGGTTTTGGGCACTGAAGCTTTCTTT,CASSLVGVLGTEAFF
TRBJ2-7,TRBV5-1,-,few,TGCGCCAGCAGCTCTAAAGGGGGTACCCAAGGCGAGCAGTACTTC,CASSSKGGTQGEQYF
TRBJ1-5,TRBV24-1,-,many,TGTGCCACCAGTGATGGGGGCTGGCAGCCCCAGCATTTT,CATSDGGWQPQHF
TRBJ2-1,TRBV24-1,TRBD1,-,TGTGCCACCAGTGAGACAGGGGGCGGAGAGCAGTTCTTC,CATSETGGGEQFF
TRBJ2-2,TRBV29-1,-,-,TGCAGCGTGTGGGGCAGCGGGGAGCTGTTTTTT,CSVWGSGELFF
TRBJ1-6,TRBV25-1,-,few,TGTGCCAGCAGTGACGGTCTCAGCAGTCCGCTCTATAATTCACCCCTCCACTTT,CASSDGLSSPLYNSPLHF
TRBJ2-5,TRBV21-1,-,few,TGTGCCAGCGGGACTAGCGGGGAAGAGACCCAGTACTTC,CASGTSGEETQYF
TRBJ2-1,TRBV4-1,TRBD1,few,TGCGCCAGCAGCTATTCCGGGACAGGGCCCTACAATGAGCAGTTCTTC,CASSYSGTGPYNEQFF
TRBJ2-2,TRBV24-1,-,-,TGTGCCACCAGTGATTTGACCGGGGAGCTGTTTTTT,CATSDLTGELFF
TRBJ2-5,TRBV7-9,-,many,TGTGCCAGCAGCCGAGAAGGGTGGACCCAGTACTTC,CASSREGWTQYF
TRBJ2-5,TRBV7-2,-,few,TGTGCCAGCAGCTTAGTAGGGGACAACCAAGAGACCCAGTACTTC,CASSLVGDNQETQYF
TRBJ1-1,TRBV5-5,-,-,TGTGCCAGCAGCTTTTTGGCTTGGCTGAACACTGAAGCTTTCTTT,CASSFLAWLNTEAFF
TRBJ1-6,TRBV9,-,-,TGTGCCAGCAGCTTACCCTCCTATAATTCACCCCTCCACTTT,CASSLPSYNSPLHF
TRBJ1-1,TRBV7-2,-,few,TGTGCCAGCAGCCCGACAGGAGCGGGGGAAGCTTTCTTT,CASSPTGAGEAFF
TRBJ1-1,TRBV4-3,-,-,TGCGCCAGCAGCCCGAGGGCCGGGGAGAACGCTGTTGAAGCTTTCTTT,CASSPRAGENAVEAFF
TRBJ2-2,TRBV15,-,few,TGTGCCACCAGCAGAGGACTAGTGGTCGGGGAGCTGTTTTTT,CATSRGLVVGELFF
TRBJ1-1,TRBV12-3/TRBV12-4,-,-,TGTGCCAGCAGGTCGACAGAGAACACTGAAGCTTTCTTT,CASRSTENTEAFF
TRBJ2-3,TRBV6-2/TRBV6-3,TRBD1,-,TGTGCCAGCAGCGACAGGGGACGCACAGATACGCAGTATTTT,CASSDRGRTDTQYF
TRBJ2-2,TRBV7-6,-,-,TGTGCCAGCAGCGCAACCGGGGGACATTCGAACACCGGGGAGCTGTTTTTT,CASSATGGHSNTGELFF
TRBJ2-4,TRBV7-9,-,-,TGTGCCAGCAGCTTACCCCAAAACATTCAGTACTTC,CASSLPQNIQYF
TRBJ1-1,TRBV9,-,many,TGTGCCAGCAGCTCTTCAACAATAGCGTTCACTGAAGCTTTCTTT,CASSSSTIAFTEAFF